This T cell receptor (beta chain) was identified in a study of Ad26.COV2.S vaccination and SARS-CoV-2 variants. Turning to the study itself: Intramuscular Ad26.COV2.S doses were given once or twice, 56 days apart.

Treatment of the sample: roughly 20 received Ad26.COV2.S at low or high dose, single or two shots; several received placebo; per-sample allocation not given. Specimen acquisition occurred on day 63 following the initial vaccine or placebo injection. Overall study results and limits: Assessments of TCR breadth and depth may have underestimated the total T cell responses. Vaccinated and placebo-treated recipients had similar non-spike TCR breadth.

Here immunoSEQ multiplex PCR was the method, and the copy in TCRdb shows in-frame clones only, minus some. The sample lists about 680,000 clones, about 90% occurring once. Note on this clone: Its antigen is unknown.

This receptor was identified in a person aged 18-60 years who received the Ad26.COV2.S COVID-19 vaccine or a placebo. Sequenced here: peripheral blood, sampled in a trial of Ad26.COV2.S vaccine versus placebo.

The CDR3: CASSQQGAWSNQPQHF. Here the CDR3 DNA reads TGTGCCAGTAGTCAACAGGGGGCTTGGAGCAATCAGCCCCAGCATTTT. This rearrangement joins TRBV19 to TRBJ1-5; TRBD1 agrees at 9 bases. Germline V gene sequence: CDR1 LNHDA, CDR2 SQIVND (reference sequence). The CDR3 runs to 16 residues. With V trimmed by 5 bases and J by 1 base, 6 bases remained unmatched.